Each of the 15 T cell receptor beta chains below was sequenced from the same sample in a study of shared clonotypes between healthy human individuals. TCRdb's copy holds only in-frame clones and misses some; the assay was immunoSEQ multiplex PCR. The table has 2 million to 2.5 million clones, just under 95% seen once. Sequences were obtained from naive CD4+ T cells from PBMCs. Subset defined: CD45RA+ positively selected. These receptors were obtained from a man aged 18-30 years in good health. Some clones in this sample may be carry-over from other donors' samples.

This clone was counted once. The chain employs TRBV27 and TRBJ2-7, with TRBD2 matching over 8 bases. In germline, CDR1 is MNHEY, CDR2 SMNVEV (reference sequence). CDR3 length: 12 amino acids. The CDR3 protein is CVAPGGEYEQYF. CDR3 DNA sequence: TGTGTCGCCCCGGGGGGGGAATACGAGCAGTACTTC.

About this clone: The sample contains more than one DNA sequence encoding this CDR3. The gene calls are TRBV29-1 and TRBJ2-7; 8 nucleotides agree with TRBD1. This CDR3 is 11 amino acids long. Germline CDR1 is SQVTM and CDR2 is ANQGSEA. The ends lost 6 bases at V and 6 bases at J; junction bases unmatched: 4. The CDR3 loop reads CSVGTGTEQYF. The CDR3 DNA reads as TGCAGCGTGGGGACAGGAACCGAGCAGTACTTC.

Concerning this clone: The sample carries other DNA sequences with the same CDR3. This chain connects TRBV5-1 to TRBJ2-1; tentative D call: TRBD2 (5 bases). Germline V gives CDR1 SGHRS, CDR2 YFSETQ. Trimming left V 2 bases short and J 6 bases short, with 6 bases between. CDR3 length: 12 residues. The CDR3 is CASSFTSNEQFF. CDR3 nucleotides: TGCGCCAGCAGCTTTACTAGCAATGAGCAGTTCTTC.

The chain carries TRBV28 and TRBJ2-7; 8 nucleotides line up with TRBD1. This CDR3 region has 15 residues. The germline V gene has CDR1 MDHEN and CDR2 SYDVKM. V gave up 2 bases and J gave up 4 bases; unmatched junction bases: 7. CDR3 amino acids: CASSLQGARIYEQYF. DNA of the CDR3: TGTGCCAGCAGTTTACAGGGGGCGCGGATATACGAGCAGTACTTC. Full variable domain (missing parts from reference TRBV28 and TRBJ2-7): DVKVTQSSRYLVKRTGEKVFLECVQDMDHENMFWYRQDPGLGLRLIYFSYDVKMKEKGDIPEGYSVSREKKERFSLILESASTNQTSMYLCASSLQGARIYEQYFGPGTRLTVT.

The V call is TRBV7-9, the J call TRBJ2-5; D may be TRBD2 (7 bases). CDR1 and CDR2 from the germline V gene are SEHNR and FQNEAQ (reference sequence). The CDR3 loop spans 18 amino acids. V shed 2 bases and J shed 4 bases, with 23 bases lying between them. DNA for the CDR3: TGTGCCAGCAGCTTAACGATGCGGGTGGTGGGGGGGCGAGAGACCCAGTACTTC. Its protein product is CASSLTMRVVGGRETQYF. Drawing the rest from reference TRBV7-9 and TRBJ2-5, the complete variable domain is DTGVSQNPRHKITKRGQNVTFRCDPISEHNRLYWYRQTLGQGPEFLTYFQNEAQLEKSRLLSDRFSAERPKGSFSTLEIQRTEQGDSAMYLCASSLTMRVVGGRETQYFGPGTRLLVL.

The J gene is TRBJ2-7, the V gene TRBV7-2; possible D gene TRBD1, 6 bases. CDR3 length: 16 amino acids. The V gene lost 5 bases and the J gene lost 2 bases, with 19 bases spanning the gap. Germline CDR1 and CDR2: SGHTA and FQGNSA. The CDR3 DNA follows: TGTGCCAGCAGCACACCCCCCAACAGGGTTACCTACGAGCAGTACTTC. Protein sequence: CASSTPPNRVTYEQYF.

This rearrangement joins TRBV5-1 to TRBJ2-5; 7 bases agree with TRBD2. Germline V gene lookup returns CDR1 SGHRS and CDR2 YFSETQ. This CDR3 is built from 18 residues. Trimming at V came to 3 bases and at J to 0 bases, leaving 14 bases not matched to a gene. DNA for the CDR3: TGCGCCAGCAGCTGGGCGGAATCTAGCGGAGGAGACCAAGAGACCCAGTACTTC. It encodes CASSWAESSGGDQETQYF.

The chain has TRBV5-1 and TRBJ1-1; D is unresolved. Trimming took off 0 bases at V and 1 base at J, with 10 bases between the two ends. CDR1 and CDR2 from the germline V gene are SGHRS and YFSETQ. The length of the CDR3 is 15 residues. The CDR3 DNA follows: TGCGCCAGCAGCTTGGTACAGAGCCGGAACACTGAAGCTTTCTTT. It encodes CASSLVQSRNTEAFF.

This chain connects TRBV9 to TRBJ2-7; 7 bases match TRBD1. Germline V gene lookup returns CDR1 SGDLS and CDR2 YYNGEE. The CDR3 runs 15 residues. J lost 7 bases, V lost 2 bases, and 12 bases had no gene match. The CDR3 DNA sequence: TGTGCCAGCAGCGTTGCCTCGACAGGGCCGACGGAGCAGTACTTC. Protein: CASSVASTGPTEQYF.

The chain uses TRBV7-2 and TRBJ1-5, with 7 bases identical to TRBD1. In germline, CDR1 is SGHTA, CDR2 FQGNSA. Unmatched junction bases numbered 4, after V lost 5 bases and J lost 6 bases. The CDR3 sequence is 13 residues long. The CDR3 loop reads CASSTRQGQPQHF. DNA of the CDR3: TGTGCCAGCAGCACTCGACAGGGTCAGCCCCAGCATTTT. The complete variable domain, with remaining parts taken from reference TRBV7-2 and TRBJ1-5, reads GAGVSQSPSNKVTEKGKDVELRCDPISGHTALYWYRQSLGQGLEFLIYFQGNSAPDKSGLPSDRFSAERTGGSVSTLTIQRTQQEDSAVYLCASSTRQGQPQHFGDGTRLSIL.

The CDR3 region has the DNA TGTGCCAGCAGCTTAGTACAGGGTGGTGGGAGCGGCTACACCTTC. It yields the protein CASSLVQGGGSGYTF. The chain combines TRBV7-9 with TRBJ1-2; D might be TRBD1 (6 bases). Germline V gene sequence: CDR1 SEHNR, CDR2 FQNEAQ (reference sequence). The CDR3 consists of 15 residues. Between the trimmed V and J ends, which lost 1 base and 8 bases, there was a span of 17 bases.

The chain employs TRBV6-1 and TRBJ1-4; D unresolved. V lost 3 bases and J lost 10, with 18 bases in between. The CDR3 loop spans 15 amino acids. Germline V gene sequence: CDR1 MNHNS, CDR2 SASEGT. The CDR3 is CASSDTGPRGVKLFF. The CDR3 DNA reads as TGTGCCAGCAGTGACACCGGGCCTCGAGGAGTAAAACTGTTTTTT.

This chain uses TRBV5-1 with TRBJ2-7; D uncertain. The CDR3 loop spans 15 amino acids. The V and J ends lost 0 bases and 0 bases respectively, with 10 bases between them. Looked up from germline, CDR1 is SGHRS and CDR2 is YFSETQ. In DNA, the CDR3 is TGCGCCAGCAGCTTGGTAGCCAGCAGCTCCTACGAGCAGTACTTC. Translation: CASSLVASSSYEQYF.

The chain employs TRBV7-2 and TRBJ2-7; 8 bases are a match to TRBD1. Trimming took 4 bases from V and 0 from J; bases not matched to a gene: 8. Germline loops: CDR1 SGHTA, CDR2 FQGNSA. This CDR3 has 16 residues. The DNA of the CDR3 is TGTGCCAGCAGCTCACCCAGGGGGCCATCCTCCTACGAGCAGTACTTC. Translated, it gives CASSSPRGPSSYEQYF.

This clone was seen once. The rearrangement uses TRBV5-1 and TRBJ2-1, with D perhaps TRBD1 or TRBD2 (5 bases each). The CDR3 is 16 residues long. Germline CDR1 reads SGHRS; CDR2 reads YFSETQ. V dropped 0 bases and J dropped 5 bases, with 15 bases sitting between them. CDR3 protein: CASSLGGTTPNNEQFF. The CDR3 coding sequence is TGCGCCAGCAGCTTGGGAGGGACCACTCCAAACAATGAGCAGTTCTTC. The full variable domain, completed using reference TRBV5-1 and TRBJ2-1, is KAGVTQTPRYLIKTRGQQVTLSCSPISGHRSVSWYQQTPGQGLQFLFEYFSETQRNKGNFPGRFSGRQFSNSRSEMNVSTLELGDSALYLCASSLGGTTPNNEQFFGPGTRLTVL.